This TCR beta chain was recorded in a study of human T cells and chemical hapten exposure. Study observations and caveats: Compared to controls, expanded TCRs made significantly more large clusters of similar CDR3s.

This clonotype was counted once. Its matching antigen is unknown. Each CDR3 protein is one row after TCRdb ran MiXCR on the RACE reads. This table holds approximately 100,000 distinct CDR3 sequences, roughly 9.1% found once. The time point denotes: pre-sensitization, week 0. Treatment denoted: therapeutic diphenylcyclopropenone sensitization with weekly scalp DPC. This sequence was found in a woman between 35 and 50 years old with alopecia areata. Some clones in this sample may be carry-over from other donors' samples. The starting material was whole blood, obtained in connection with sensitization to the hapten diphenylcyclopropenone (DPC).

The CDR3 reads CASSYHDEQFF. CDR3 in DNA: TGTGCCAGCAGTTACCATGATGAGCAGTTCTTC. V usage is TRBV6-2 or TRBV6-3 and J usage is TRBJ2-1; D unresolved. The CDR3 extends over 11 amino acids. CDR1 is MNHEY and CDR2 is SVGEGT in the germline V gene. V was pared by 2 bases and J by 8 bases, with 4 bases between.